This T cell receptor (beta chain) is from a study of beta chain features in type 1 diabetes. Overall study context: Patients were similar to healthy donors in age and gender (as well as in cell yields). Findings and caveats of the study: Patients with Type 1 diabetes showed moderately but significantly shorter TCRB CDR3s in all four CD4+ subsets. PCR might pick shorter templates more often, in the same way for patients and controls.

This clone occurred a few times. Its cognate antigen is unknown. The authors reverse transcribed all of the isolated RNA, so sequencing captured expressed TCRB transcripts. Reads from naive, central memory and regulatory T cell samples averaged approximately 3.4 million. Using immunoSEQ multiplex PCR, the repertoire was profiled, and TCRdb retains in-frame clones only, with some absent. Of some 190,000 clones in the sample, around 8% were seen once. The V gene's germline CDR1 is SQVTM and CDR2 ANQGSEA. V shed 3 bases and J shed 7 bases, with 10 bases lying between them. This CDR3 comprises 11 residues.

This TCR came from a woman aged 35 to 49 with type 1 diabetes. V is TRBV29-1 and J is TRBJ2-7; TRBD2 might be the D (6 bases). Sequencing was carried out using central memory CD4+ T cells from blood. The CDR3 loop reads CSVEDYGEQYF. CDR3 sequence (DNA): TGCAGCGTTGAGGACTACGGGGAGCAGTACTTC.